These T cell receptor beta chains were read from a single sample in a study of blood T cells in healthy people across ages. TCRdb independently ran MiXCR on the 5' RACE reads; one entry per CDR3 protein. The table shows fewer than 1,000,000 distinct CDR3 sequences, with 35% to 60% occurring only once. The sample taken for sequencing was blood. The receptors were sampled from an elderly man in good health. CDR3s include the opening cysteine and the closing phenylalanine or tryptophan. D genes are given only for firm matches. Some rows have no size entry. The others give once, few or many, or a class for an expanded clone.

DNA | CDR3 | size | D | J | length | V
TGCAGTGCTAGAGAAGGGGCCAACGTCCTGACTTTC | CSAREGANVLTF | NA | NA | TRBJ2-6 | 12 | TRBV20-1
TGTGCCACCAGTGAGGATCTAGCGGGAGGGCCGCGCACAGATACGCAGTATTTT | CATSEDLAGGPRTDTQYF | NA | TRBD2 | TRBJ2-3 | 18 | TRBV24-1
TGTGCCAGCAGCTTAGGCGGAAGGGCCCGCGAGCAGTACTTC | CASSLGGRAREQYF | NA | NA | TRBJ2-7 | 14 | TRBV7-2
TGTGCCAGCTCCCGGGGACAGGGAGAGAGGACTGGAGCCAACGTCCTGACTTTC | CASSRGQGERTGANVLTF | NA | TRBD1 | TRBJ2-6 | 18 | TRBV18
TGTGCCAGCAGTACGCCGGGACGGAGCAATCAGCCCCAGCATTTT | CASSTPGRSNQPQHF | NA | NA | TRBJ1-5 | 15 | TRBV28
TGTGCCAGCAGCAAAGCAGGGGCGCTGGACACCGGGGAGCTGTTTTTT | CASSKAGALDTGELFF | few | NA | TRBJ2-2 | 16 | TRBV21-1
TGCAGTGCTAGAGAAAATCCGGGACACCCCTACGAGCAGTACTTC | CSARENPGHPYEQYF | once | NA | TRBJ2-7 | 15 | TRBV20-1
TGTGCCATCAGCGGGACTAGCGGGAGGGCAGCGCAGTACTTC | CAISGTSGRAAQYF | NA | TRBD2 | TRBJ2-7 | 14 | TRBV10-3
TGCAGTGCTACGGTCCATCAAGAGACCCAGTACTTC | CSATVHQETQYF | NA | NA | TRBJ2-5 | 12 | TRBV20-1
TGTGCCAGCAGCTTTCAGGGGACCACTGAAGCTTTCTTT | CASSFQGTTEAFF | few | NA | TRBJ1-1 | 13 | TRBV7-9
TGTGCCAGCAGCCAAGCGACTAGCGGAGGCTACAATGAGCAGTTCTTC | CASSQATSGGYNEQFF | once | TRBD2 | TRBJ2-1 | 16 | TRBV3-1
TGCGCCAGCAGACCCTCACCGGGGTCTGATACGCAGTATTTT | CASRPSPGSDTQYF | NA | NA | TRBJ2-3 | 14 | TRBV4-1
TGTGCCAGCAGTGCGCTGCAGGGTGGTTCCTACGAGCAGTACTTC | CASSALQGGSYEQYF | NA | NA | TRBJ2-7 | 15 | TRBV2
TGTGCCAGCAGTTTCCAGACTAGCGGAGATCACAATGAGCAGTTCTTC | CASSFQTSGDHNEQFF | NA | TRBD2 | TRBJ2-1 | 16 | TRBV12-3/TRBV12-4
TGTGCCATCAGTGATCATGGACAGGGGACAGAGACCCAGTACTTC | CAISDHGQGTETQYF | many | TRBD1 | TRBJ2-5 | 15 | TRBV10-3
TGCGCCAGCAGCTACGTGGGACTAGCGGGAGCTGCCGGGGAGCTGTTTTTT | CASSYVGLAGAAGELFF | NA | TRBD2 | TRBJ2-2 | 17 | TRBV5-1
TGTGCCAGCAGCAATAAGGCGGGGGGTTCCTACGAGCAGTACTTC | CASSNKAGGSYEQYF | few | TRBD2 | TRBJ2-7 | 15 | TRBV7-2
TGCAGTGCTTTACGGACGCGCACGGGGACTGAAGCTTTCTTT | CSALRTRTGTEAFF | NA | NA | TRBJ1-1 | 14 | TRBV20-1
TGTGCCAGCAGCCATAGCCGCAGGACGGGCTCCTACGAGCAGTACTTC | CASSHSRRTGSYEQYF | few | NA | TRBJ2-7 | 16 | TRBV7-6
TGCGCCAGCAGCCAAGAGAACCGGGGCTCCTACGAGCAGTACTTC | CASSQENRGSYEQYF | once | NA | TRBJ2-7 | 15 | TRBV4-1
TGTGCCAGCAGCCCCGCAGGGGTACGTTACGAGCAGTACTTC | CASSPAGVRYEQYF | NA | NA | TRBJ2-7 | 14 | TRBV7-2
TGTGCCAGCAGCTCCCCGGGGCGGACCCAGTACTTC | CASSSPGRTQYF | NA | NA | TRBJ2-5 | 12 | TRBV7-2
TGTGCCAGCAGCCCCCTACCAGGGGACCCTTCAGGCGAGCAGTACTTC | CASSPLPGDPSGEQYF | NA | NA | TRBJ2-7 | 16 | TRBV14
TGTGCCAGCGCTCCGACCGGGACAGGGGGCTACAATGAGCAGTTCTTC | CASAPTGTGGYNEQFF | few | TRBD1 | TRBJ2-1 | 16 | TRBV6-1
TGTGCCAGCAGCTTAGCGCGGATGGGACAGGGTAAGATGGCCTACGAGCAGTACTTC | CASSLARMGQGKMAYEQYF | many | TRBD1 | TRBJ2-7 | 19 | TRBV7-9
TGCAGTGCTGAGGGGACGGGCTACAATGAGCAGTTCTTC | CSAEGTGYNEQFF | NA | NA | TRBJ2-1 | 13 | TRBV20-1
TGCAGCGCTGACAGGGGAGGCTCTGAAGCTTTCTTT | CSADRGGSEAFF | few | TRBD1 | TRBJ1-1 | 12 | TRBV29-1
TGTGCCAGCAGGGGAAAGACAGGGTTCGATGAGCAGTACTTC | CASRGKTGFDEQYF | NA | TRBD1 | TRBJ2-5 | 14 | TRBV6-6
TGCAGTGCCCAGGGACTAGCGGGGAACACCGGGGAGCTGTTTTTT | CSAQGLAGNTGELFF | NA | TRBD2 | TRBJ2-2 | 15 | TRBV20-1
TGTGCCAGCAGTTTCGGACTAGCGGGAGGGCCGGGAAACATTCAGTACTTC | CASSFGLAGGPGNIQYF | few | TRBD2 | TRBJ2-4 | 17 | TRBV12-3/TRBV12-4
TGCGCCAGCAGCGTGAGACAGGCCGACGAGCAGTACTTC | CASSVRQADEQYF | few | NA | TRBJ2-7 | 13 | TRBV5-1
TGTGCCAGCAGTTACCACGACACCACAGATACGCAGTATTTT | CASSYHDTTDTQYF | NA | NA | TRBJ2-3 | 14 | TRBV6-5
TGTGCCAGCAGCGGGACGGTAGACACAGATACGCAGTATTTT | CASSGTVDTDTQYF | NA | NA | TRBJ2-3 | 14 | TRBV6-2/TRBV6-3
TGTGCCAGCAGACGGCCCCCAGATACGCAGTATTTT | CASRRPPDTQYF | many | NA | TRBJ2-3 | 12 | TRBV7-2
TGTGCCAGCAGCTCAGGGCAGGCCCTTTTGGGGGACAATGAGCAGTTCTTC | CASSSGQALLGDNEQFF | many | NA | TRBJ2-1 | 17 | TRBV7-2
TGTGCCAGCAGCGGCCATGCGGGAGCCTACGAGCAGTACTTC | CASSGHAGAYEQYF | NA | TRBD2 | TRBJ2-7 | 14 | TRBV9
TGTGCCAGCTCCCGTCCCAGGGGGCGCGACACCGGGGAGCTGTTTTTT | CASSRPRGRDTGELFF | NA | TRBD1 | TRBJ2-2 | 16 | TRBV7-3
TGTGCCAGCAGCCCAAGCGGGGCCTCCTACAATGAGCAGTTCTTC | CASSPSGASYNEQFF | few | TRBD2 | TRBJ2-1 | 15 | TRBV13
TGCAGCGTTGGACTAGCGGTGAAAGAGACCCAGTACTTC | CSVGLAVKETQYF | many | TRBD2 | TRBJ2-5 | 13 | TRBV29-1
TGTGCCAGCAGCCGGAGCAGGAGCTCCTACAATGAGCAGTTCTTC | CASSRSRSSYNEQFF | few | NA | TRBJ2-1 | 15 | TRBV7-2
TGCGCCAGCAGCCAAGATGGGGACCTCACGGAGAGCTCCTACAATGAGCAGTTCTTC | CASSQDGDLTESSYNEQFF | once | NA | TRBJ2-1 | 19 | TRBV4-3
TGTGCCAGCAGCCCTAGGACAGGGAGGAAGGCTGAAGCTTTCTTT | CASSPRTGRKAEAFF | few | TRBD1 | TRBJ1-1 | 15 | TRBV3-1
TGTGCCATCAGTGAGTCGCAGGGCATGAACACTGAAGCTTTCTTT | CAISESQGMNTEAFF | NA | NA | TRBJ1-1 | 15 | TRBV10-3
TGTGCCAGCTTCGGGTCAGGGCTTAAAAACATTCAGTACTTC | CASFGSGLKNIQYF | few | NA | TRBJ2-4 | 14 | TRBV28
TGCGCCAGCAGCTTGAGACAGCGGACTAGCGGGAGAGTTAACGAGCAGTACTTC | CASSLRQRTSGRVNEQYF | many | TRBD2 | TRBJ2-7 | 18 | TRBV5-1
TGTGCCAGCAGCAGAGAGACTAGCGGGACCGCCGGGGAGCTGTTTTTT | CASSRETSGTAGELFF | NA | TRBD2 | TRBJ2-2 | 16 | TRBV7-2
TGTGCCAGCGAGTCTCCGTCCGGGGAGCTGTTTTTT | CASESPSGELFF | NA | NA | TRBJ2-2 | 12 | TRBV28
TGCGCCAGCAGCCAGTGGACAGCGCCCGGTTACGAGCAGTACTTC | CASSQWTAPGYEQYF | NA | NA | TRBJ2-7 | 15 | TRBV4-3
TGTGCCAGCACGGCCGGGGGGCAGTGGCAGCCCCAGCATTTT | CASTAGGQWQPQHF | once | NA | TRBJ1-5 | 14 | TRBV12-3/TRBV12-4
TGCGCCAGCAGCTACTTAGCGGGAGGTACCTACGAGCAGTACTTC | CASSYLAGGTYEQYF | NA | TRBD2 | TRBJ2-7 | 15 | TRBV5-1
TGTGCCAGCAGTTCCTCAGCGGACGGCTCCTACGAGCAGTACTTC | CASSSSADGSYEQYF | few | NA | TRBJ2-7 | 15 | TRBV28
TGTGCCAGCAGTGGGGGACTAGCGGGAGTTGCCAAAAACATTCAGTACTTC | CASSGGLAGVAKNIQYF | NA | TRBD2 | TRBJ2-4 | 17 | TRBV6-1
TGTGCCAGCAGTTACGCGGGAAACTCCTACAATGAGCAGTTCTTC | CASSYAGNSYNEQFF | NA | NA | TRBJ2-1 | 15 | TRBV6-5